A selection of T cell receptor beta chains follows, all from one sample in a study of T cells in Graves' hyperthyroidism and ophthalmopathy. TCRdb recomputed calls from the multiplex PCR reads with MiXCR, one row per CDR3 protein. The repertoire holds more than 350,000 distinct CDR3 sequences, with 13% to 15% as singletons. Sequencing was done on a sample of blood. All receptors come from a woman in her fifties or sixties with Graves' ophthalmopathy. Both conserved end residues are part of each CDR3. The D gene is left open where the match is weak. Where a row states a size, it is once, few, many or the class of an expanded clone; other rows omit it.

J gene,CDR3 length,V gene,D gene,clone size,CDR3 protein,CDR3 DNA
TRBJ2-5,15,TRBV2,TRBD1,many,CASSEVLTGRETQYF,TGTGCCAGCAGTGAAGTCTTGACAGGGAGAGAGACCCAGTACTTC
TRBJ2-3,16,TRBV6-4,TRBD2,few,CASSDSSSGSTDTQYF,TGTGCCAGCAGTGACTCGTCTAGCGGGAGCACAGATACGCAGTATTTT
TRBJ2-7,16,TRBV2,NA,few,CASSEAASSGAYEQYF,TGTGCCAGCAGTGAAGCGGCGTCAAGCGGAGCCTACGAGCAGTACTTC
TRBJ2-3,15,TRBV12-5,TRBD2,many,CASGYRGGSTDTQYF,TGTGCTAGTGGTTACCGCGGGGGGAGCACAGATACGCAGTATTTT
TRBJ2-1,16,TRBV5-1,TRBD2,few,CASRGGGGLYGDEQFF,TGCGCCAGCAGAGGTGGGGGGGGTTTGTATGGGGATGAGCAGTTCTTC
TRBJ2-2,16,TRBV10-3,TRBD2,many,CATGLAGFRDTGELFF,TGTGCCACAGGACTAGCGGGATTCCGGGACACCGGGGAGCTGTTTTTT
TRBJ2-3,14,TRBV20-1,TRBD2,few,CSVDRAGVTDTQYF,TGCAGTGTAGATAGAGCGGGAGTCACAGATACGCAGTATTTT
TRBJ2-7,14,TRBV6-6,NA,many,CASSYSLDLHEQYF,TGTGCCAGCAGTTACTCGCTGGATCTCCACGAGCAGTACTTC
TRBJ2-7,14,TRBV7-9,NA,NA,CASSPQGIAYEQYF,TGTGCCAGCAGCCCTCAGGGGATAGCCTACGAGCAGTACTTC
TRBJ2-3,16,TRBV7-6,NA,NA,CASSLGDRESTDTQYF,TGTGCCAGCAGCTTAGGGGACCGAGAGAGCACAGATACGCAGTATTTT
TRBJ2-3,19,TRBV12-3/TRBV12-4,NA,NA,CASSPSPQRTSRFTDTQYF,TGTGCCAGCAGTCCTAGTCCCCAAAGAACTAGCCGCTTCACAGATACGCAGTATTTT
TRBJ2-5,14,TRBV29-1,NA,few,CSVGGGGIQETQYF,TGCAGCGTTGGTGGAGGGGGGATACAAGAGACCCAGTACTTC
TRBJ1-3,12,TRBV20-1,NA,NA,CSAPSFGNTIYF,TGCAGTGCTCCCTCATTCGGAAACACCATATATTTT
TRBJ2-7,15,TRBV4-1,NA,few,CASSQTRDTSYEQYF,TGCGCCAGCAGCCAGACTCGGGACACCTCCTACGAGCAGTACTTC
TRBJ2-6,16,TRBV5-1,NA,many,CASSLARDPGANVLTF,TGCGCCAGCAGCTTGGCCAGGGATCCTGGGGCCAACGTCCTGACTTTC
TRBJ2-1,17,TRBV20-1,TRBD1,few,CSARPAAVQGAYNEQFF,TGCAGTGCTAGACCGGCAGCGGTCCAGGGGGCGTACAATGAGCAGTTCTTC
TRBJ2-2,17,TRBV11-2,TRBD2,many,CASSSRTSGSNTGELFF,TGTGCCAGCAGCTCCCGGACTAGCGGATCGAACACCGGGGAGCTGTTTTTT
TRBJ2-5,10,TRBV20-1,NA,many,CSARDIGQYF,TGCAGTGCTAGGGACATTGGCCAGTACTTC
TRBJ2-3,18,TRBV7-3,TRBD2,NA,CASSSGTSGRSEPDTQYF,TGTGCCAGCAGTTCCGGGACTAGCGGGAGGAGCGAGCCAGATACGCAGTATTTT
TRBJ1-4,15,TRBV20-1,NA,NA,CSARDLGESNEKLFF,TGCAGTGCTAGAGACCTAGGGGAGAGTAATGAAAAACTGTTTTTT
TRBJ2-1,13,TRBV6-1,TRBD2,few,CASRLSGSIEQFF,TGTGCCAGCAGGTTAAGCGGGAGCATTGAGCAGTTCTTC
TRBJ2-7,13,TRBV27,TRBD1,NA,CASTLGQGYEQYF,TGTGCCAGCACCCTGGGACAGGGCTACGAGCAGTACTTC
TRBJ2-1,15,TRBV10-2,NA,many,CASSESVGRDNEQFF,TGCGCCAGCAGTGAGTCCGTGGGCCGAGACAATGAGCAGTTCTTC
TRBJ1-2,14,TRBV28,NA,many,CASNLRGRGYGYTF,TGTGCCAGCAACCTCCGGGGGCGGGGCTATGGCTACACCTTC
TRBJ2-1,16,TRBV24-1,NA,NA,CATSDPGEDSYNEQFF,TGTGCCACCAGTGATCCCGGGGAGGACAGCTACAATGAGCAGTTCTTC
TRBJ2-5,13,TRBV28,NA,many,CASSLDIQETQYF,TGTGCCAGCAGTCTGGACATACAAGAGACCCAGTACTTC
TRBJ2-7,14,TRBV7-9,NA,NA,CASSFVGWAGEQYF,TGTGCCAGCAGCTTCGTGGGGTGGGCGGGCGAGCAGTACTTC
TRBJ2-2,16,TRBV20-1,NA,many,CSARGGAEKNTGELFF,TGCAGTGCTAGAGGAGGGGCGGAAAAAAACACCGGGGAGCTGTTTTTT
TRBJ2-3,14,TRBV5-5,TRBD1,many,CASSRQGSTDTQYF,TGTGCCAGCAGCCGACAGGGTAGCACAGATACGCAGTATTTT
TRBJ2-2,14,TRBV28,NA,many,CASSYQPRTGELFF,TGTGCCAGCAGTTATCAACCGCGCACCGGGGAGCTGTTTTTT
TRBJ1-5,13,TRBV20-1,NA,many,CSARGTLDQPQHF,TGCAGTGCTAGGGGGACACTGGATCAGCCCCAGCATTTT
TRBJ2-1,11,TRBV12-3/TRBV12-4,NA,NA,CASTVMSEQFF,TGTGCCAGCACCGTTATGAGTGAGCAGTTCTTC
TRBJ1-1,14,TRBV9,NA,many,CASSAPPGDTEAFF,TGTGCCAGCAGCGCACCCCCCGGGGACACTGAAGCTTTCTTT
TRBJ1-3,13,TRBV5-1,NA,few,CASSLASGNTIYF,TGCGCCAGCAGCTTGGCCTCTGGAAACACCATATATTTT
TRBJ1-2,13,TRBV20-1,TRBD1,NA,CSARERTGYGYTF,TGCAGTGCTAGAGAACGGACAGGGTATGGCTACACCTTC
TRBJ1-1,13,TRBV9,NA,NA,CASSLWGSTEAFF,TGTGCCAGCTCCCTGTGGGGGAGCACTGAAGCTTTCTTT
TRBJ2-7,13,TRBV5-1,NA,many,CASSRGRGYEQYF,TGCGCCAGCAGTCGAGGGAGAGGGTACGAGCAGTACTTC
TRBJ2-7,19,TRBV20-1,NA,few,CNARDTKTKTGTDSYEQYF,TGCAATGCTAGAGATACCAAAACTAAAACCGGGACTGACTCCTACGAGCAGTACTTC
TRBJ2-1,15,TRBV14,NA,NA,CASSLSRQPGNEQFF,TGTGCCAGCAGCCTATCAAGACAGCCGGGGAATGAGCAGTTCTTC
TRBJ2-7,14,TRBV2,NA,few,CASILDASSYEQYF,TGTGCCAGCATCTTGGACGCAAGCTCCTACGAGCAGTACTTC
TRBJ1-5,13,TRBV29-1,NA,few,CSAEGGMRQPQHF,TGCAGCGCCGAGGGGGGTATGAGACAGCCCCAGCATTTT
TRBJ2-2,13,TRBV2,NA,many,CASSSTGTGELFF,TGTGCCAGCAGCTCTACAGGGACCGGGGAGCTGTTTTTT
TRBJ2-5,15,TRBV18,TRBD1,many,CASSSQTGGIETQYF,TGTGCCAGCTCATCGCAGACAGGGGGCATAGAGACCCAGTACTTC
TRBJ2-5,14,TRBV19,NA,few,CASSNLGFQETQYF,TGTGCCAGTAGCAACCTCGGGTTCCAAGAGACCCAGTACTTC
TRBJ1-4,15,TRBV3-1,TRBD1,many,CASSQAGTALTKLFF,TGTGCCAGCAGCCAAGCTGGGACAGCCCTCACCAAACTGTTTTTT
TRBJ2-1,14,TRBV18,TRBD1,NA,CASSPDRGRDEQFF,TGTGCCAGCTCACCAGACAGGGGGCGGGATGAGCAGTTCTTC
TRBJ2-7,14,TRBV2,NA,many,CASSEWDTSYEQYF,TGTGCCAGCAGTGAATGGGACACTTCCTACGAGCAGTACTTC
TRBJ2-1,14,TRBV30,NA,many,CAWSSGVGTNEQFF,TGTGCCTGGAGTAGCGGAGTGGGTACCAATGAGCAGTTCTTC
TRBJ1-4,15,TRBV5-4,TRBD1,NA,CASSQGVHSNEKLFF,TGTGCCAGCAGCCAGGGGGTCCACTCTAATGAAAAACTGTTTTTT
TRBJ2-7,14,TRBV5-6,NA,many,CASSSPDTTYEQYF,TGTGCCAGCAGCTCCCCGGACACCACCTACGAGCAGTACTTC
TRBJ2-5,13,TRBV7-9,NA,many,CASSGGLLETQYF,TGTGCCAGCAGCGGAGGACTACTAGAGACCCAGTACTTC
TRBJ2-1,15,TRBV28,TRBD2,NA,CASSLQAGGTNEQFF,TGTGCCAGCAGTTTACAGGCGGGAGGGACCAATGAGCAGTTCTTC